A selection of T cell receptor beta chains follows, all from one sample in a study of blood T cell repertoires in COVID-19. Repertoires were generated with immunoSEQ multiplex PCR, while TCRdb's copy carries only in-frame clones and drops some. The data show some 260,000 clones, about 89% seen once. Sequenced: PBMCs or T cells enriched from blood (not recorded which). The source of these receptors is a man aged 40-49 years who had recovered from COVID-19. Each CDR3 is given with its conserved first and last residue. The D gene is left open where the match is weak. The size field is filled for only some rows; it gives once, few, many or a size class.

len: 12; d_gene: NA; j_gene: TRBJ2-3; v_gene: TRBV28; abundance: NA; CDR3aa: CASSLRTDTQYF; CDR3nt: TGTGCCAGCAGTCTCCGCACAGATACGCAGTATTTT
len: 16; d_gene: NA; j_gene: TRBJ1-5; v_gene: TRBV5-6; abundance: NA; CDR3aa: CASSLDRGAGNQPQHF; CDR3nt: TGTGCCAGCAGCTTGGATCGGGGGGCTGGCAATCAGCCCCAGCATTTT
len: 15; d_gene: NA; j_gene: TRBJ1-1; v_gene: TRBV6-6; abundance: NA; CDR3aa: CASSTHSQKNTEAFF; CDR3nt: TGTGCCAGCAGCACACATTCCCAGAAAAACACTGAAGCTTTCTTT
len: 13; d_gene: TRBD1; j_gene: TRBJ1-3; v_gene: TRBV29-1; abundance: NA; CDR3aa: CSVTGSSGNTIYF; CDR3nt: TGCAGCGTGACAGGGTCCTCTGGAAACACCATATATTTT
len: 16; d_gene: NA; j_gene: TRBJ2-6; v_gene: TRBV11-2; abundance: few; CDR3aa: CASSGKAGTGANVLTF; CDR3nt: TGTGCCAGCAGCGGGAAGGCAGGGACTGGGGCCAACGTCCTGACTTTC
len: 14; d_gene: NA; j_gene: TRBJ2-7; v_gene: TRBV28; abundance: NA; CDR3aa: CASSLFRGKNEQYF; CDR3nt: TGTGCCAGCAGTTTATTTCGGGGGAAAAACGAGCAGTACTTC
len: 16; d_gene: TRBD1; j_gene: TRBJ2-7; v_gene: TRBV5-4; abundance: NA; CDR3aa: CASSLLGQALSYEQYF; CDR3nt: TGTGCCAGCAGCTTGTTGGGACAGGCTCTCTCCTACGAGCAGTACTTC
len: 15; d_gene: TRBD2; j_gene: TRBJ2-1; v_gene: TRBV7-7; abundance: once; CDR3aa: CASSPGGTSTNEQFF; CDR3nt: TGTGCTAGCAGCCCGGGGGGAACTTCAACCAATGAGCAGTTCTTC
len: 16; d_gene: TRBD1; j_gene: TRBJ1-2; v_gene: TRBV11-2; abundance: NA; CDR3aa: CASSLVASQGAGGYTF; CDR3nt: TGTGCCAGCAGCTTAGTAGCGAGCCAGGGGGCCGGTGGCTACACCTTC
len: 16; d_gene: NA; j_gene: TRBJ2-1; v_gene: TRBV24-1; abundance: NA; CDR3aa: CATSDRPGSRDNEQFF; CDR3nt: TGTGCCACCAGTGATCGCCCCGGGAGCAGGGACAATGAGCAGTTCTTC
len: 16; d_gene: NA; j_gene: TRBJ1-2; v_gene: TRBV27; abundance: once; CDR3aa: CASSLFGGAGPYGYTF; CDR3nt: TGTGCCAGCAGTTTATTTGGGGGCGCTGGTCCCTATGGCTACACCTTC
len: 15; d_gene: TRBD2; j_gene: TRBJ2-7; v_gene: TRBV7-8; abundance: few; CDR3aa: CASSRLAGGSYEQYF; CDR3nt: TGTGCCAGCAGCCGATTAGCGGGAGGCAGCTACGAGCAGTACTTC
len: 15; d_gene: TRBD1; j_gene: TRBJ2-7; v_gene: TRBV14; abundance: once; CDR3aa: CASSQAGTGTYEQYF; CDR3nt: TGTGCCAGCAGTCAAGCCGGGACAGGGACCTACGAGCAGTACTTC
len: 14; d_gene: NA; j_gene: TRBJ1-1; v_gene: TRBV27; abundance: NA; CDR3aa: CASSFAGKNTEAFF; CDR3nt: TGTGCCAGCAGTTTTGCAGGAAAGAACACTGAAGCTTTCTTT
len: 14; d_gene: TRBD1; j_gene: TRBJ1-1; v_gene: TRBV5-1; abundance: NA; CDR3aa: CASSSGQGFTEAFF; CDR3nt: TGCGCCAGCAGCTCGGGACAGGGGTTCACTGAAGCTTTCTTT
len: 15; d_gene: TRBD1; j_gene: TRBJ2-5; v_gene: TRBV24-1; abundance: NA; CDR3aa: CATSTGTGLGETQYF; CDR3nt: TGTGCCACCAGTACAGGGACAGGGCTTGGAGAGACCCAGTACTTC
len: 14; d_gene: NA; j_gene: TRBJ2-7; v_gene: TRBV11-2; abundance: NA; CDR3aa: CASSLEQGDYEQYF; CDR3nt: TGTGCCAGCAGCTTAGAACAGGGTGACTACGAGCAGTACTTC
len: 16; d_gene: NA; j_gene: TRBJ2-7; v_gene: TRBV7-9; abundance: NA; CDR3aa: CASSPPTGLSSYEQYF; CDR3nt: TGTGCCAGCAGCCCCCCGACAGGTTTGAGCTCCTACGAGCAGTACTTC
len: 15; d_gene: TRBD1; j_gene: TRBJ1-5; v_gene: TRBV10-2; abundance: NA; CDR3aa: CASNGGTGGYQPQHF; CDR3nt: TGCGCCAGCAATGGTGGGACAGGGGGCTATCAGCCCCAGCATTTT
len: 14; d_gene: NA; j_gene: TRBJ1-5; v_gene: TRBV9; abundance: NA; CDR3aa: CASSRNRDNQPQHF; CDR3nt: TGTGCCAGCAGCCGGAACAGGGACAATCAGCCCCAGCATTTT
len: 14; d_gene: TRBD1; j_gene: TRBJ1-1; v_gene: TRBV18; abundance: NA; CDR3aa: CASSPRTGRAEAFF; CDR3nt: TGTGCCAGCTCACCACGGACAGGGAGGGCTGAAGCTTTCTTT
len: 19; d_gene: TRBD2; j_gene: TRBJ2-1; v_gene: TRBV7-2; abundance: NA; CDR3aa: CASSLEAGLAGSRWNEQFF; CDR3nt: TGTGCCAGCAGCTTAGAGGCTGGACTAGCGGGCTCCCGGTGGAATGAGCAGTTCTTC
len: 16; d_gene: TRBD1; j_gene: TRBJ1-1; v_gene: TRBV5-5; abundance: NA; CDR3aa: CASSSGTGVWDTEAFF; CDR3nt: TGTGCCAGCAGCAGCGGAACAGGGGTGTGGGACACTGAAGCTTTCTTT
len: 15; d_gene: TRBD2; j_gene: TRBJ2-7; v_gene: TRBV19; abundance: NA; CDR3aa: CASSISSGRLYEQYF; CDR3nt: TGTGCCAGTAGTATATCTAGCGGGAGGCTTTACGAGCAGTACTTC
len: 13; d_gene: NA; j_gene: TRBJ1-3; v_gene: TRBV19; abundance: few; CDR3aa: CASGWAPGNTIYF; CDR3nt: TGTGCCAGTGGGTGGGCGCCTGGAAACACCATATATTTT
len: 17; d_gene: TRBD1; j_gene: TRBJ1-3; v_gene: TRBV18; abundance: once; CDR3aa: CASSPPDRGISGNTIYF; CDR3nt: TGTGCCAGCTCACCACCGGACAGGGGGATCTCTGGAAACACCATATATTTT